What follows describes a single T cell receptor beta chain. Its target is unknown. Assay: immunoSEQ multiplex PCR; the TCRdb copy retains only in-frame clones and omits some. The table includes 150,000 or so clones, about 87% detected once. Documented time point: blood 4 weeks post-SBRT, at nephrectomy. The treatment is: 15 Gy SBRT to primary tumor, nephrectomy 4 weeks later. Clear cell pathology was present in this patient's renal cell carcinoma. The source of the sample is a study of radiation and T cells in renal cell carcinoma. Study conclusions and caveats: Without pretreatment biopsies, baseline tumor clonotype presence was undetermined.

Trimming took 8 bases from V and 0 from J; bases not matched to a gene: 13. The germline V gene encodes CDR1 MDHEN and CDR2 SYDVKM. This CDR3 comprises 17 residues. Sequencing was performed on blood, taken from a patient whose treatment included radiotherapy and nephrectomy. The sequence derives from a woman aged 45 to 65 with renal cell carcinoma. This chain uses TRBV28 with TRBJ1-2, with 9 bases that match TRBD1. Here the CDR3 DNA reads TGTGCCAGCGGGACCGGGACAGGGCAGGCTGCTAACTATGGCTACACCTTC. Its translation is CASGTGTGQAANYGYTF.